This TCR beta chain was retrieved from a study of chemoradiotherapy in HPV16-positive cancers (dated by TCRdb to between 2021 and 2023). Regarding the study in general: Candidate HPV-specific T-cell clones and common TCR motifs were defined by functional T-cell assays performed on cells from two HPV16-positive patients. The study set out to ask whether T-cell immunity against the HPV oncoproteins E6 and E7 changes over the course of chemoradiotherapy and whether that immunity affects survival. The candidate HPV-specific TCRs and motifs were then tracked in TCR repertoires from 86 patients with HPV-related cancers. General conclusions and limits of the study: Expansion of candidate HPV-specific clones and E7-related TCR motifs was observed in the tumor microenvironment during treatment, whereas no such expansion was observed for non-HPV-specific T cells. The survival association was reported for HPV16-positive patients, and the functional definition of HPV-specific T cells was derived from only two HPV16-positive patients. Among HPV16-positive patients, expansion of HPV-responsive T cells during chemoradiotherapy was associated with better recurrence-free survival.

Receptor libraries were prepared by the immunoSEQ multiplex PCR assay. TCRdb took this table from immuneACCESS and kept in-frame rearrangements with V and J called. Such tables lack part of the clones; where checked against another copy, unresolved V genes explain under half of the gap, and the rest is unexplained. This sample has approximately 11,000 clones in its table, and 91% of those were observed once. The ten most abundant clones make up more than 1.5% of the sample. On this clone: What antigen it recognizes has not been identified. No per-base quality is available; no much larger clone lies one base away.

Repertoires were sampled repeatedly over the course of chemoradiotherapy, so clonal expansion could be followed in the tumor microenvironment. The trim is 0 bases for V and 2 bases for J, with a gap of 10 bases between the germline ends. CDR1 and CDR2, looked up from the germline V gene, are SGHTA and FQGTGA. The cysteine opens and the phenylalanine closes a CDR3 of 16 amino acids. Solely the CDR3 DNA is kept, with 48 bases framed from the first base. Recombination connected TRBV7-3 to TRBJ2-2; no confident D gene assignment can be made. The sample was blood, taken from a patient who underwent chemoradiotherapy. The sequence was collected from a human donor with HPV-associated anogenital cancer. The CDR3 in this case is CASSLTLTVNTGELFF. The DNA sequence is given as TGTGCCAGCAGCTTAACGTTAACAGTTAACACCGGGGAGCTGTTTTTT.